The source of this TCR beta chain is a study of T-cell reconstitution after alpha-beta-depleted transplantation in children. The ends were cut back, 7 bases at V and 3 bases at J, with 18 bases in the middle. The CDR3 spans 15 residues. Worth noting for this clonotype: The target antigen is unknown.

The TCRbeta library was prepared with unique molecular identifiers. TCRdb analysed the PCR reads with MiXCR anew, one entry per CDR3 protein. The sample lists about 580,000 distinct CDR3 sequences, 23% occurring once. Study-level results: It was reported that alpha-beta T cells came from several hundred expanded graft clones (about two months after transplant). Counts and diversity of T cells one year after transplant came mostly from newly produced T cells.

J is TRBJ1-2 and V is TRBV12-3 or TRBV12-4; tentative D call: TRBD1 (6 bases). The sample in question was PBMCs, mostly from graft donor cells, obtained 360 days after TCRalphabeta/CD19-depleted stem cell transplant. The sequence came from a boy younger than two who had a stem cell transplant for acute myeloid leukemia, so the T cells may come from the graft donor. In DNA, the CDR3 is TGTGCCAGCACCCAGTCCCTCGGGGGCGACTATGGCTACACCTTC. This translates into CASTQSLGGDYGYTF.